Only one count was recorded for the clone carrying this TCR beta chain. This record comes from a study of blood T cell repertoires in COVID-19. Study context: Sample material is recorded as cDNA or gDNA derived from T cells, B-cell-depleted T cells, or PBMCs.

Measured with immunoSEQ multiplex PCR; TCRdb has only the in-frame clones, and not every one. The sample has hundreds of thousands of clones, roughly 89% seen once. From germline, CDR1 is SGHRS and CDR2 YFSETQ. The CDR3 is made up of 15 amino acids. Trimming cost V 4 bases and J 0 bases, with 13 bases left between them. Recruited during active infection, patients (from Seattle) were subsequently followed longitudinally. The chain links TRBV5-1 to TRBJ1-2, with D hard to call. Sample: peripheral blood. This clonotype was obtained from a woman aged 50 to 65 with COVID-19, enrolled during active disease. The CDR3 DNA sequence: TGCGCCAGCAGCGAGGACGGGAGCTCTAACTATGGCTACACCTTC. As protein: CASSEDGSSNYGYTF.